These 15 T cell receptor beta chains originate from one sample sequenced in a study of T cell responses to AZD1222 COVID-19 vaccine. Assay: immunoSEQ multiplex PCR; the TCRdb copy retains only in-frame clones and omits some. The profile shows tens of thousands of clones, around 80% of them singletons. This sample comprised peripheral blood, obtained on day 0 of AZD1222 vaccination. These receptors were taken from an adult in good health.

This chain's CDR3 is CATSGQGGTEAFF. The CDR3 DNA reads TGTGCCACCAGTGGACAGGGAGGGACTGAAGCTTTCTTT. The chain is built from TRBV24-1 and TRBJ1-1, with 7 nucleotides matching TRBD1. CDR3 size: 13 residues. Unmatched junction bases numbered 4, after V lost 5 bases and J lost 5 bases. Germline V CDR1 and CDR2: KGHDR, SFDVKD.

The chain links TRBV28 to TRBJ1-2, with TRBD1 as a possible D gene (6 bases). This CDR3 comprises 12 residues. Germline V gives CDR1 MDHEN, CDR2 SYDVKM. With 8 bases removed from V and 8 bases from J, the gap between germline ends came to 15 bases. DNA for the CDR3: TGTGCCAGCTCCCGGGGGGGCCTAGGCTACACCTTC. It codes for CASSRGGLGYTF.

The V gene is TRBV18, the J gene TRBJ1-2; no firm D call. Trimming stripped 3 bases from V and 14 bases from J, with 16 bases between. The CDR3 is 12 amino acids. Looked up from germline, CDR1 is KGHSH and CDR2 is LQKENI. The CDR3: CASSPSSRERTF. The CDR3, as DNA: TGTGCCAGCTCACCCTCGTCGCGGGAGAGGACCTTC.

The CDR3 bases are TGTGCCAGCAGCCCCGGGACCGGACCCTTCTACGAGCAGTACTTC. Translating gives CASSPGTGPFYEQYF. J is TRBJ2-7 and V is TRBV7-8; D is tentatively TRBD1 or TRBD2 (5 bases each). Germline CDR1 SGHVS, CDR2 FQNEAQ. The V end lost 5 bases, the J end lost 3 bases, and 17 bases lay between the germline ends. This CDR3 has 15 residues.

This clone was observed a few times. This sequence joins TRBV27 and TRBJ2-3, with D uncertain. Germline values: CDR1 MNHEY, CDR2 SMNVEV (reference sequence). V shed 1 base and J shed 1 base, with 9 bases lying between them. The CDR3 runs 15 residues. CDR3: CASSLFWGGTDTQYF. In DNA, the CDR3 is TGTGCCAGCAGTTTATTCTGGGGTGGCACAGATACGCAGTATTTT.

The rearrangement joins TRBV10-3 to TRBJ1-4; D is undetermined. The CDR3 contains 16 residues. V lost 2 bases, J lost 0 bases, and 10 bases lay in between. CDR1 ENHRY and CDR2 SYGVKD come from the germline V gene. Written as DNA, the CDR3 is TGTGCCATCAGTGAGGGGGAATGGGCAACTAATGAAAAACTGTTTTTT. This codes for CAISEGEWATNEKLFF.

The chain joins TRBV30 to TRBJ1-2; D unresolved. V lost 3 bases, J lost 5 bases, and 7 bases lay in between. Germline V gene data show CDR1 as GTSNPN and CDR2 as SVGIG (reference sequence). This CDR3 has 11 amino acids. The DNA for the CDR3 is TGTGCCTGGAGACGAGGTTATGGCTACACCTTC. Amino acids: CAWRRGYGYTF.

The V gene is TRBV5-1, the J gene TRBJ1-1, with D perhaps matching TRBD1 (6 bases). V was pared by 1 base and J by 1 base, with 11 bases between. The CDR3 spans 15 residues. The germline gives CDR1 SGHRS, CDR2 YFSETQ. The CDR3 loop is CASSLIGGGNTEAFF. The CDR3 DNA reads as TGCGCCAGCAGCTTGATCGGGGGCGGGAACACTGAAGCTTTCTTT.

The chain combines TRBV3-1 (or the pseudogene TRBV3-2) with TRBJ2-1, with D hard to call. With 3 bases removed from V and 0 bases from J, the gap between germline ends came to 9 bases. The CDR3 covers 15 residues. Per germline, CDR1 LGHDT and CDR2 YNNKEL (reference sequence). The CDR3 DNA is TGTGCCAGCAGCCATGTCCTCCTCTCCTACAATGAGCAGTTCTTC. It encodes CASSHVLLSYNEQFF.

The rearrangement links TRBV9 to TRBJ1-2; the D is unclear. Germline V lookup: CDR1 SGDLS, CDR2 YYNGEE. V dropped 0 bases and J dropped 4 bases, with 16 bases sitting between them. The CDR3 is made up of 16 amino acids. CDR3 amino acids: CASSVVPPGGGYGYTF. The CDR3 DNA follows: TGTGCCAGCAGCGTAGTTCCTCCGGGCGGAGGCTATGGCTACACCTTC.

This chain joins TRBV7-9 and TRBJ1-3; the match to TRBD1 covers 11 bases. The CDR3 runs to 15 residues. The germline V gene has CDR1 SEHNR and CDR2 FQNEAQ (reference sequence). The junction had 3 bases not matched to a gene; V was cut back by 3 bases and J by 5 bases. CDR3 in DNA: TGTGCCAGCAGCTTGGGACAGGGGGAACGAAACACCATATATTTT. The encoded protein is CASSLGQGERNTIYF. Full variable domain (outside the CDR3, taken from reference TRBV7-9 and TRBJ1-3): DTGVSQNPRHKITKRGQNVTFRCDPISEHNRLYWYRQTLGQGPEFLTYFQNEAQLEKSRLLSDRFSAERPKGSFSTLEIQRTEQGDSAMYLCASSLGQGERNTIYFGEGSWLTVV.

The rearrangement uses TRBV7-2 and TRBJ1-1; unclear D gene. With 0 bases removed from V and 10 bases from J, the gap between germline ends came to 15 bases. Germline loops: CDR1 SGHTA, CDR2 FQGNSA. The CDR3 sequence is 14 residues long. The CDR3, as DNA: TGTGCCAGCAGCTTAGCTTCGCAGGCCGGAGGAGCTTTCTTT. As protein: CASSLASQAGGAFF.

This chain connects TRBV6-4 to TRBJ2-3; 10 bases are shared with TRBD1. This CDR3 is built from 14 residues. V dropped 6 bases and J dropped 4; count of bases not matched to a gene: 4. Germline values: CDR1 MRHNA, CDR2 SNTAGT. The CDR3 loop is CASSLTGGADTQYF. For the CDR3, the DNA is TGTGCCAGCAGCCTGACAGGGGGCGCAGATACGCAGTATTTT.

The chain carries TRBV2 and TRBJ2-7; TRBD1 agrees at 10 bases. V dropped 2 bases and J dropped 5; count of bases not matched to a gene: 6. This CDR3 has 15 amino acids. CDR1 and CDR2 (germline): SNHLY, FYNNEI. The CDR3 is CASSEYGDRGDEQYV. The CDR3 DNA reads as TGTGCCAGCAGTGAATACGGGGACAGGGGTGACGAGCAGTACGTC.

The chain links TRBV20-1 to TRBJ1-2, with D hard to call. Trimming took 5 bases from V and 1 from J, leaving 5 bases between them. Germline CDR1 reads DFQATT; CDR2 reads SNEGSKA (reference sequence). The CDR3 totals 11 residues. Written as DNA, the CDR3 is TGCAGTGCTGGTGTTAACTATGGCTACACCTTC. Amino acids: CSAGVNYGYTF.